This T cell receptor (beta chain) originates from a study of OX40 agonist ivuxolimab in advanced cancers. Study as a whole: Patients received intravenous ivuxolimab every 2 weeks at 0.01 to 10 mg/kg. There were three patients with partial responses, one having hepatocellular carcinoma and two cutaneous melanoma.

By its share, this clone is hyperexpanded. Its antigen remains unidentified. Study-level points and caveats: Those patients achieving a partial response at 0.1-3.0 mg/kg showed among the lowest clonal expansion. Among T cells, CD8+ cells averaged more expanded clones than CD4+ cells.

Libraries were prepared by immunoSEQ multiplex PCR; TCRdb keeps only in-frame clonotypes and omits some of them. Of around 30,000 clones in the sample, about 90% were seen once. The specimen was CD4+ or CD8+ T cells sorted from blood, collected in a trial of the OX40 agonist ivuxolimab. The sequence was collected from an adult with an advanced solid tumor such as melanoma, head and neck, liver or kidney cancer.

The CDR3 sequence is CAGQSGGLQETQYF. Here the CDR3 DNA reads TGCGCCGGACAGAGCGGGGGCCTCCAAGAGACCCAGTACTTC. This rearrangement joins TRBV23-1 to TRBJ2-5; 8 positions agree with TRBD2. TRBV23-1 is given ORF status, its function remaining uncertain. The V and J ends lost 11 bases and 1 base, in that order; junction bases with no gene match: 9. The CDR3 sequence is 14 residues long.